Below are 3 T cell receptor beta chains sequenced from a single sample in a study of blood T cells in healthy people across ages. PCR was performed a second time for 7 to 11 cycles using a sample-barcoded 5' primer and a J-beta primer mix. TCRdb passed the 5' RACE reads through MiXCR, listing each CDR3 protein once. The table records fewer than 1.5 million distinct CDR3 sequences, roughly 45% of them present only once. The source material was blood. These receptors all stem from a woman between 18 and 29 years old in good health.

This clonotype has just a few counts. The rearrangement uses TRBV20-1 and TRBJ2-7, with 7 nucleotides matching TRBD2. V shed 6 bases and J 2 bases; nucleotides not matched to a gene: 19. The V gene's germline CDR1 is DFQATT and CDR2 SNEGSKA (reference sequence). This CDR3 comprises 17 residues. The CDR3 coding sequence is TGCAGTGCCCTTCGTGAGGCGGGAGAAAGTCGCCCCTACGAGCAGTACTTC. Translating it yields CSALREAGESRPYEQYF.

This sequence joins TRBV20-1 and TRBJ2-1, with 10 nucleotides matching TRBD2. The CDR3 runs 13 residues. Germline V gives CDR1 DFQATT, CDR2 SNEGSKA (reference sequence). The CDR3 spells CRVPSGSSNEQFF. CDR3 sequence (DNA): TGCAGGGTCCCTAGCGGGAGCTCCAATGAGCAGTTCTTC.

The chain combines TRBV30 with TRBJ1-2; a possible D gene is TRBD1 (5 bases). CDR3 length: 12 amino acids. Trimming pared 1 base from V and 5 bases from J, leaving 8 bases between. Per germline, CDR1 GTSNPN and CDR2 SVGIG (reference sequence). The CDR3 region is CAWSAGYYGYTF. DNA for the CDR3: TGTGCCTGGAGTGCAGGGTATTATGGCTACACCTTC.